These 23 T cell receptor beta chains originate from one sample sequenced in a study of blood T cell repertoires in COVID-19. Using immunoSEQ multiplex PCR, the repertoire was profiled, and TCRdb retains in-frame clones only, with some absent. The sample carries 70,000 or so clones, 87% recorded once. The sample consisted of peripheral blood. These receptor sequences come from a woman aged 50 to 65 with acute or convalescent COVID-19.

This chain links TRBV7-9 with TRBJ2-7; 7 nucleotides agree with TRBD1. Trimming at V came to 0 bases and at J to 2 bases, leaving 4 bases not matched to a gene. This CDR3 is built from 15 residues. The germline V gene encodes CDR1 SEHNR and CDR2 FQNEAQ (reference sequence). The CDR3 loop reads CASSLAGTDPYEQYF. The CDR3 nucleotides read TGTGCCAGCAGCTTAGCGGGGACAGATCCCTACGAGCAGTACTTC.

This chain connects TRBV19 to TRBJ2-1, with D possibly matching TRBD1 (6 bases). The CDR3 contains 14 residues. V gave up 5 bases and J gave up 4 bases, with 12 bases separating them. Germline V gives CDR1 LNHDA, CDR2 SQIVND (reference sequence). CDR3 in amino acids: CASSSDSRYNEQFF. CDR3 coding DNA: TGTGCCAGTAGTTCGGACAGCAGATACAATGAGCAGTTCTTC.

This chain joins TRBV5-4 and TRBJ2-7; possible D gene TRBD1, 6 bases. Germline lookup yields CDR1 SGHNT and CDR2 YYREEE (reference sequence). V shed 0 bases and J shed 1 base, with 11 bases lying between them. The CDR3 consists of 15 residues. As DNA, the CDR3 is TGTGCCAGCAGCTTGGTCCAGGGGACGTCCTACGAGCAGTACTTC. This sequence encodes CASSLVQGTSYEQYF.

The rearrangement joins TRBV11-2 to TRBJ2-1; 8 nucleotides match TRBD1. Germline lookup yields CDR1 SGHAT and CDR2 FQNNGV. The trim removed 7 bases at V and 10 bases at J, leaving 12 bases unmatched. The CDR3 contains 14 residues. The CDR3 DNA sequence: TGTGCCAGCACCACAGGGGGGAGGTCGAGCGAGCAGTTCTTC. It translates to CASTTGGRSSEQFF.

CDR3: CASSGLKGAYGYTF. For the CDR3, the DNA is TGTGCCAGCAGTGGACTGAAGGGGGCCTATGGCTACACCTTC. The rearrangement links TRBV9 to TRBJ1-2; 7 bases align to TRBD1. Germline CDR1 is SGDLS and CDR2 is YYNGEE. The CDR3 covers 14 residues. The trim removed 5 bases at V and 4 bases at J, leaving 8 bases unmatched.

This clone was observed a handful of times. The chain links TRBV4-1 to TRBJ2-5; TRBD1 matches 8 bases. Germline values: CDR1 MGHRA, CDR2 YSYEKL. The CDR3 has 18 residues. V was pared by 6 bases and J by 3 bases, with 18 bases of the junction left unmatched. The CDR3 DNA reads as TGCGCCAGCAGGCCAGGACGGTGGGGACAGGCAACCAAAGAGACCCAGTACTTC. This sequence encodes CASRPGRWGQATKETQYF.

This chain links TRBV3-1 (or the pseudogene TRBV3-2) with TRBJ1-5; 7 bases are a match to TRBD1. From germline, CDR1 is LGHDT and CDR2 YNNKEL (reference sequence). V gave up 0 bases and J gave up 7 bases; unmatched junction bases: 0. There are 13 residues in the CDR3. CDR3 in DNA: TGTGCCAGCAGCCAAGACAGGGGGCAGCCCCAGCATTTT. Amino acids: CASSQDRGQPQHF.

The CDR3 region is CASSLLAEQFF. For the CDR3, the DNA is TGTGCCAGCAGCTTGCTAGCCGAGCAGTTCTTC. This chain joins TRBV5-4 and TRBJ2-1; a possible D gene is TRBD2 (5 bases). Trimming pared 1 base from V and 10 bases from J, leaving 6 bases between. Germline values: CDR1 SGHNT, CDR2 YYREEE (reference sequence). The CDR3 has 11 residues. The full variable domain, with the rest looked up from reference TRBV5-4 and TRBJ2-1, is ETGVTQSPTHLIKTRGQQVTLRCSSQSGHNTVSWYQQALGQGPQFIFQYYREEENGRGNFPPRFSGLQFPNYSSELNVNALELDDSALYLCASSLLAEQFFGPGTRLTVL.

This clone was seen more than once but under ten times. The CDR3 bases are TGTGCCAGCAGAAGGACAGTCTCCTATGGCTACACCTTC. Amino acid sequence: CASRRTVSYGYTF. This chain joins TRBV12-3 or TRBV12-4 and TRBJ1-2; D may be TRBD1 (6 bases). This CDR3 has 13 residues. V was pared by 6 bases and J by 4 bases, with 12 bases between.

The chain is built from TRBV27 and TRBJ2-3; D is uncertain. CDR3 length equals 16 residues. The V end was cut by 3 bases, the J end by 0 bases, with 13 bases between. Germline V gene sequence: CDR1 MNHEY, CDR2 SMNVEV (reference sequence). This CDR3 is CASSFTRLTSTDTQYF. As DNA, the CDR3 is TGTGCCAGCAGTTTCACCAGACTCACTAGCACAGATACGCAGTATTTT.

The chain employs TRBV18 and TRBJ1-2; TRBD1 matches at 7 bases. The CDR3 is 14 residues long. Germline CDR1 reads KGHSH; CDR2 reads LQKENI. V lost 2 bases to trimming and J lost 5 bases; unmatched junction nucleotides: 5. This CDR3 reads CASSPGTEEYGYTF. The CDR3 nucleotides are TGTGCCAGCTCACCAGGGACAGAAGAGTATGGCTACACCTTC.

The rearrangement links TRBV5-1 to TRBJ1-1, with 11 bases fitting TRBD1. The CDR3 runs to 17 residues. The germline gives CDR1 SGHRS, CDR2 YFSETQ. V shed 0 bases, J shed 3 bases, and the junction held 7 bases outside the gene matches. CDR3 nucleotide sequence: TGCGCCAGCAGCTTGGCGGACAGGGGGCTCTTGGACACTGAAGCTTTCTTT. Translated, it gives CASSLADRGLLDTEAFF.

The chain links TRBV19 to TRBJ2-3; TRBD1 aligns across 9 bases. Germline CDR1 is LNHDA and CDR2 is SQIVND (reference sequence). Losses at the gene ends were 5 bases for V and 0 bases for J; bases not matched to a gene: 9. The CDR3 is made up of 17 amino acids. In nucleotides, the CDR3 is TGTGCCAGTAGTCCGCGGACAGGGGTGATTAGCACAGATACGCAGTATTTT. Translation gives CASSPRTGVISTDTQYF.

V usage is TRBV5-4 and J usage is TRBJ1-4; 10 nucleotides agree with TRBD1. The V gene end was trimmed by 2 bases and the J gene end by 6 bases; junction bases not matched to a gene: 4. CDR3 length equals 15 residues. Germline V gene sequence: CDR1 SGHNT, CDR2 YYREEE (reference sequence). CDR3 sequence (DNA): TGTGCCAGCAGCTTCGGACAGGGGGTGGATGAAAAACTGTTTTTT. This sequence encodes CASSFGQGVDEKLFF. Drawing the rest from reference TRBV5-4 and TRBJ1-4, the complete variable domain is ETGVTQSPTHLIKTRGQQVTLRCSSQSGHNTVSWYQQALGQGPQFIFQYYREEENGRGNFPPRFSGLQFPNYSSELNVNALELDDSALYLCASSFGQGVDEKLFFGSGTQLSVL.

This chain uses TRBV10-2 with TRBJ2-7, with a possible D match to TRBD2 (6 bases). Germline assignment: CDR1 WSHSY and CDR2 SAAADI. The V end lost 7 bases, the J end lost 4 bases, and 14 bases lay between the germline ends. The CDR3 is 13 residues long. The CDR3 here is CASNKGLQYEQYF. CDR3 in DNA: TGCGCCAGCAATAAGGGACTTCAGTACGAGCAGTACTTC.

The chain couples TRBV4-2 to TRBJ2-5; D is unresolved. Per germline, CDR1 LGHNA and CDR2 YNFKEQ. V shed 0 bases and J shed 0 bases, with 11 bases lying between them. The CDR3 spans 16 residues. The CDR3: CASSQERRRYQETQYF. CDR3 nucleotides: TGTGCCAGCAGCCAAGAAAGGAGACGTTACCAAGAGACCCAGTACTTC.

This clone was found many times. The J gene is TRBJ2-1, the V gene TRBV7-9, with 8 nucleotides matching TRBD2. CDR3 size: 13 residues. Germline values: CDR1 SEHNR, CDR2 FQNEAQ (reference sequence). The ends lost 3 bases at V and 6 bases at J; junction bases unmatched: 1. The CDR3 spells CASSFGTSNEQFF. The CDR3 bases are TGTGCCAGCAGCTTTGGGACTAGCAATGAGCAGTTCTTC.

The chain uses TRBV5-6 and TRBJ1-6, with TRBD1 identical over 7 bases. Germline assignment: CDR1 SGHDT and CDR2 YYEEEE. The CDR3 length is 17 residues. After removal of 4 bases from V and 0 bases from J, the junction contained 7 bases not matched to a gene. CDR3 protein: CASSGPRDSSYNSPLHF. CDR3 in DNA: TGTGCCAGCAGCGGACCCCGGGACAGCTCCTATAATTCACCCCTCCACTTT.

The CDR3 DNA reads as TGTGCCAGTAGTATCCCCGACAGGGCGGGACAGCCCCAGCATTTT. This translates into CASSIPDRAGQPQHF. The V call is TRBV19, the J call TRBJ1-5, with 7 bases fitting TRBD1. Germline V gives CDR1 LNHDA, CDR2 SQIVND (reference sequence). V lost 3 bases to trimming and J lost 7 bases; unmatched junction nucleotides: 9. The CDR3 has 15 amino acids.

This rearrangement joins TRBV3-1 (or the pseudogene TRBV3-2) to TRBJ1-1; possibly TRBD1 for D (5 bases). Trimming cost V 3 bases and J 5 bases, with 10 bases left between them. The CDR3 loop spans 13 amino acids. Per germline, CDR1 LGHDT and CDR2 YNNKEL (reference sequence). The CDR3 sequence: CASSHGGTTEAFF. CDR3 nucleotide sequence: TGTGCCAGCAGCCACGGCGGGACGACTGAAGCTTTCTTT.

Here the CDR3 DNA reads TGCGCCAGCAGCACTACAGGGAAAGAGCCCCAGCATTTT. Protein sequence: CASSTTGKEPQHF. J is TRBJ1-5 and V is TRBV5-1; tentative D call: TRBD1 (6 bases). The ends were cut back, 4 bases at V and 8 bases at J, with 13 bases in the middle. The germline V gene encodes CDR1 SGHRS and CDR2 YFSETQ. The CDR3 is 13 residues long.

V gene TRBV5-1 combines with J gene TRBJ2-3, with 7 bases that match TRBD2. After removal of 8 bases from V and 1 base from J, the junction contained 7 bases not matched to a gene. The CDR3 loop spans 14 amino acids. CDR1 SGHRS and CDR2 YFSETQ come from the germline V gene. Here the CDR3 DNA reads TGCGCCAGTAGCCTAGCGGCCGGCACAGATACGCAGTATTTT. This encodes CASSLAAGTDTQYF.

The chain has TRBV7-2 and TRBJ1-1, with 8 bases that match TRBD1. With 5 bases clipped from V and 2 bases from J, the junction kept 10 bases outside the gene matches. Germline CDR1 and CDR2: SGHTA and FQGNSA. The CDR3 is 16 amino acids. The CDR3 coding sequence is TGTGCCAGCAGCCTCAATCCGGACAGGGCAAACACTGAAGCTTTCTTT. It codes for CASSLNPDRANTEAFF.